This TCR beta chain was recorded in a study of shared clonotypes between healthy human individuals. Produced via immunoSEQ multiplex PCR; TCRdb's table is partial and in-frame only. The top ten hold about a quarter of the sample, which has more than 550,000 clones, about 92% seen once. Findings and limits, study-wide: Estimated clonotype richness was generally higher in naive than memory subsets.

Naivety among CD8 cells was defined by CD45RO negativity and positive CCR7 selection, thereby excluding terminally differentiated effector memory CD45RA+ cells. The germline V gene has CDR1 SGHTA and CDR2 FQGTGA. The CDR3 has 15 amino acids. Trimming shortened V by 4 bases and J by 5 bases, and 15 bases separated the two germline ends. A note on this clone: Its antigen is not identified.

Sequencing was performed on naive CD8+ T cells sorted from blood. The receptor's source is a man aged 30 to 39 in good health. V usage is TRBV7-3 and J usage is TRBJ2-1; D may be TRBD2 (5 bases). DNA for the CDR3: TGTGCCAGCAGCTCCCCGGAGGCGCTTAACAATGAGCAGTTCTTC. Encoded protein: CASSSPEALNNEQFF.